Reported below is one TCR beta chain. The authors' processing: Estimation of nucleated cell counts relied on the amplification of reference gene primers. Profiled with immunoSEQ multiplex PCR; TCRdb holds only in-frame clones, not every one. V and J calls plus clone size are reproduced from that table; the DNA served to infer D and trimming. This sample has about 160,000 clones, with just over 85% found just once. These data are taken from a study of blood T cell repertoires in COVID-19. Across the study: Acute and convalescent COVID-19 specimens originated in the United States, Italy and Spain. PBMCs, B-cell-depleted T cells, or T cells provided the cDNA or gDNA that made up the material.

Deletions cut 0 bases from V and 0 bases from J, with 10 bases between. Per germline, CDR1 SGHRS and CDR2 YFSETQ. The CDR3 runs to 16 residues. The specimen sequenced was peripheral blood. This sequence was found in a man aged 65 to 85 with acute or convalescent COVID-19. This chain links TRBV5-1 with TRBJ1-3; D is undetermined. As DNA, the CDR3 is TGCGCCAGCAGCTTGGGGCGGGAAAGCTCTGGAAACACCATATATTTT. Residues: CASSLGRESSGNTIYF.